The 6 T cell receptor beta chains presented below share a single source sample, sequenced in a study of cytomegalovirus exposure and HLA in healthy donors. Amplification used 60 Vbeta primers and 13 Jbeta primers. The method was immunoSEQ multiplex PCR; TCRdb's version includes in-frame clones alone and lacks a portion of them. The profile shows about 89,000 clones, around nine tenths of them singletons. Material: PBMCs. Every receptor here comes from a young man in good health and CMV-seropositive.

The chain recombines TRBV5-1 with TRBJ1-3; maybe TRBD1 (5 bases). CDR1 and CDR2 (germline): SGHRS, YFSETQ. There are 14 residues in the CDR3. V lost 5 bases to trimming and J lost 0 bases, with 9 bases between them. The CDR3, as DNA: TGCGCCAGCAGGCAGGGTATCTCTGGAAACACCATATATTTT. Amino acid sequence: CASRQGISGNTIYF.

The chain combines TRBV28 with TRBJ2-2; unclear D gene. The CDR3 length is 11 residues. V lost 6 bases, J lost 7 bases, and 6 bases lay in between. Looked up from germline, CDR1 is MDHEN and CDR2 is SYDVKM. The DNA for the CDR3 is TGTGCCAGCAGCCGTCTCGGGGAGCTGTTTTTT. The encoded protein is CASSRLGELFF.

The chain employs TRBV30 and TRBJ2-4, with 11 bases that match TRBD1. Per the germline V gene, CDR1 is GTSNPN and CDR2 is SVGIG (reference sequence). This CDR3 has 17 residues. J was trimmed by 8 bases and V by 0 bases; bases with no gene match: 12. The CDR3 here is CAWSVPGQGVRRYIQYF. The CDR3 DNA follows: TGTGCCTGGAGTGTACCGGGACAGGGGGTAAGGAGGTACATTCAGTACTTC. Drawing the rest from reference TRBV30 and TRBJ2-4, the complete variable domain is SQTIHQWPATLVQPVGSPLSLECTVEGTSNPNLYWYRQAAGRGLQLLFYSVGIGQISSEVPQNLSASRPQDRQFILSSKKLLLSDSGFYLCAWSVPGQGVRRYIQYFGAGTRLSVL.

This clone was found once. This chain links TRBV5-6 with TRBJ2-3, with D possibly TRBD1 on 6 matching bases. Germline V gene lookup returns CDR1 SGHDT and CDR2 YYEEEE. CDR3 length: 16 amino acids. V was cut by 3 bases and J by 2 bases, with 16 bases left in between. CDR3 sequence reads: CASSSAQGIFTDTQYF. DNA of the CDR3: TGTGCCAGCAGCTCCGCACAGGGAATATTCACAGATACGCAGTATTTT. The full variable domain, rest sourced from reference TRBV5-6 and TRBJ2-3, is DAGVTQSPTHLIKTRGQQVTLRCSPKSGHDTVSWYQQALGQGPQFIFQYYEEEERQRGNFPDRFSGHQFPNYSSELNVNALLLGDSALYLCASSSAQGIFTDTQYFGPGTRLTVL.

This clone appeared a single time. The rearrangement uses TRBV7-9 and TRBJ1-4; D gene ambiguous. The V and J ends lost 4 bases and 10 bases respectively, with 22 bases between them. The CDR3 consists of 16 residues. Germline V gene lookup returns CDR1 SEHNR and CDR2 FQNEAQ (reference sequence). Here the CDR3 reads CASSSVGGIPTAKLFF. The DNA of the CDR3 is TGTGCCAGCAGCTCAGTAGGAGGGATTCCCACTGCAAAACTGTTTTTT. Looking up the rest from reference TRBV7-9 and TRBJ1-4 gives the full variable domain: DTGVSQNPRHKITKRGQNVTFRCDPISEHNRLYWYRQTLGQGPEFLTYFQNEAQLEKSRLLSDRFSAERPKGSFSTLEIQRTEQGDSAMYLCASSSVGGIPTAKLFFGSGTQLSVL.

This chain links TRBV6-5 with TRBJ2-7; 7 bases match TRBD1. The CDR3 totals 14 residues. Per germline, CDR1 MNHEY and CDR2 SVGAGI. The V segment lost 8 bases and the J segment 2 bases; nucleotides outside the gene matches: 9. CDR3 sequence reads: CASGDRVKPYEQYF. The CDR3 DNA reads as TGTGCCAGCGGCGACAGGGTGAAACCCTACGAGCAGTACTTC.